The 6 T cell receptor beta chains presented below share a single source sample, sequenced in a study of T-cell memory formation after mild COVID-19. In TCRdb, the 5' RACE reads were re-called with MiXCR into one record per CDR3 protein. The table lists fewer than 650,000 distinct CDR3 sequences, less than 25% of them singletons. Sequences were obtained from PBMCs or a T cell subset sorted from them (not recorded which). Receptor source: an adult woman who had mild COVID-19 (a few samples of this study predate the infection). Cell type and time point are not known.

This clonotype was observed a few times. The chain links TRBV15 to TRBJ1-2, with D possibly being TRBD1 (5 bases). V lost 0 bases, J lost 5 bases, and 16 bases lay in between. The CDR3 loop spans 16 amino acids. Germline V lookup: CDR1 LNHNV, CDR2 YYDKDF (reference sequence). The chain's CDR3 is CATSRDPPGVRYGYTF. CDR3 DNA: TGTGCCACCAGCAGAGACCCCCCGGGGGTACGTTATGGCTACACCTTC.

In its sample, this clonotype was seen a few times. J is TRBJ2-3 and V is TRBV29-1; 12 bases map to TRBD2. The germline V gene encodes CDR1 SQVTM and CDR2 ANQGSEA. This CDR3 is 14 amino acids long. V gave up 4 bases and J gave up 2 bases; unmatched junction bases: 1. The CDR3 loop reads CSVGTSGNTDTQYF. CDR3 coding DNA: TGCAGCGTTGGGACTAGCGGGAACACAGATACGCAGTATTTT.

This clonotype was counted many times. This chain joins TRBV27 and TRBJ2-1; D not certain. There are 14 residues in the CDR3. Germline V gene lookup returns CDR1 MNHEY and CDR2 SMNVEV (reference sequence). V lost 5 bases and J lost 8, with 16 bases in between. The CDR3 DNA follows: TGTGCCAGCAGTAAAACCCCTAGTGGGGATGAGCAGTTCTTC. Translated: CASSKTPSGDEQFF.

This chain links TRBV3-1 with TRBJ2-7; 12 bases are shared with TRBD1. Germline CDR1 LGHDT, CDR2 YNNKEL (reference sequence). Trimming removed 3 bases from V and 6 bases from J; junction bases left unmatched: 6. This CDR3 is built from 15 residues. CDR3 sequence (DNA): TGTGCCAGCAGCCAGCCCGGGACAGGGGGCGGCGAGCAGTACTTC. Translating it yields CASSQPGTGGGEQYF.

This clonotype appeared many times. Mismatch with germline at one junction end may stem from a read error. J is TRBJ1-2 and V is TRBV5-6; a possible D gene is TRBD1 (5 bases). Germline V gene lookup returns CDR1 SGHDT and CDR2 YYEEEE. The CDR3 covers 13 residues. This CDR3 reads CASSLGPNYGYTF. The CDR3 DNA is TGTGCCAGCAGTTTGGGGCCGAACTATGGCTACACCTTC. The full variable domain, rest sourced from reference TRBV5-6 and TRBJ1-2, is DAGVTQSPTHLIKTRGQQVTLRCSPKSGHDTVSWYQQALGQGPQFIFQYYEEEERQRGNFPDRFSGHQFPNYSSELNVNALLLGDSALYLCASSLGPNYGYTFGSGTRLTVV.

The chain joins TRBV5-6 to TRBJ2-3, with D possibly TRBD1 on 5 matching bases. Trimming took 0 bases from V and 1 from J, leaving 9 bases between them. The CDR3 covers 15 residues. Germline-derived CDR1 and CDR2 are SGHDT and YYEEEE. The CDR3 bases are TGTGCCAGCAGCTTGGAGGGGCTCGGCACAGATACGCAGTATTTT. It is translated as CASSLEGLGTDTQYF. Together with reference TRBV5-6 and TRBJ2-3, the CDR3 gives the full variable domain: DAGVTQSPTHLIKTRGQQVTLRCSPKSGHDTVSWYQQALGQGPQFIFQYYEEEERQRGNFPDRFSGHQFPNYSSELNVNALLLGDSALYLCASSLEGLGTDTQYFGPGTRLTVL.